The 18 T cell receptor beta chains below come from one sample, sequenced in a study of OX40 agonist ivuxolimab in advanced cancers. Profiling relied on immunoSEQ multiplex PCR, and the TCRdb table lists in-frame clones only, not all of them. This sample has 30,000 to 40,000 clones, with roughly nine tenths found just once. The sequencing used CD4+ or CD8+ T cells sorted from blood, collected in a trial of the OX40 agonist ivuxolimab. These TCRs come from an adult with an advanced solid tumor such as melanoma, head and neck, liver or kidney cancer.

This rearrangement joins TRBV4-1 to TRBJ2-1; TRBD2 matches 12 bases. V was pared by 0 bases and J by 0 bases, with 6 bases of the junction left unmatched. This CDR3 has 19 amino acids. Germline CDR1 and CDR2: MGHRA and YSYEKL. CDR3 residues: CASSQEGLAGSRSYNEQFF. CDR3 sequence (DNA): TGCGCCAGCAGCCAAGAGGGACTAGCGGGCAGTCGCTCCTACAATGAGCAGTTCTTC.

V is TRBV7-9 and J is TRBJ2-3; the match to TRBD2 covers 14 bases. Germline trimming cut 5 bases from V and 0 bases from J; bases unmatched to any gene: 7. The CDR3 has 18 amino acids. Looked up from germline, CDR1 is SEHNR and CDR2 is FQNEAQ (reference sequence). This chain's CDR3 is CASSLGLAGGKSTDTQYF. In nucleotides, the CDR3 is TGTGCCAGCAGCCTTGGACTAGCGGGGGGCAAAAGCACAGATACGCAGTATTTT.

The chain carries TRBV7-8 and TRBJ2-3; 9 bases line up with TRBD2. V lost 7 bases and J lost 3; bases outside the gene matches: 5. The CDR3 consists of 14 residues. Germline V gene lookup returns CDR1 SGHVS and CDR2 FQNEAQ. CDR3 DNA sequence: TGTGCCAGCAACATAGCGGGAGAAACAGATACGCAGTATTTT. As protein: CASNIAGETDTQYF. The full variable domain, with the rest looked up from reference TRBV7-8 and TRBJ2-3, is GAGVSQSPRYKVAKRGQDVALRCDPISGHVSLFWYQQALGQGPEFLTYFQNEAQLDKSGLPSDRFFAERPEGSVSTLKIQRTQQEDSAVYLCASNIAGETDTQYFGPGTRLTVL.

This rearrangement joins TRBV28 to TRBJ1-4, with D perhaps TRBD1 (6 bases). V was pared by 3 bases and J by 0 bases, with 14 bases between. There are 17 residues in the CDR3. CDR1 and CDR2 (germline): MDHEN, SYDVKM. This CDR3 is CASSFAGAYTTNEKLFF. CDR3 nucleotide sequence: TGTGCCAGCAGTTTCGCAGGGGCCTATACAACTAATGAAAAACTGTTTTTT.

The chain carries TRBV9 and TRBJ2-1; D unclear. Germline values: CDR1 SGDLS, CDR2 YYNGEE. The CDR3 spans 16 residues. Trimming cost V 1 base and J 4 bases, with 15 bases left between them. Here the CDR3 DNA reads TGTGCCAGCAGCGTAATGGGCCTCCCCGGATACAATGAGCAGTTCTTC. It codes for CASSVMGLPGYNEQFF.

The DNA of the CDR3 is TGTGCCAGCTCACCCACAGGGGGCTCCTACGAGCAGTACTTC. Translating gives CASSPTGGSYEQYF. V and J are TRBV18 and TRBJ2-7; 8 bases are shared with TRBD1. The V and J ends lost 3 bases and 0 bases, in that order; junction bases with no gene match: 1. CDR1 is KGHSH, CDR2 LQKENI, per germline. This CDR3 has 14 amino acids.

The chain recombines TRBV28 with TRBJ2-7; TRBD2 agrees at 7 bases. The CDR3 has 15 residues. In germline, CDR1 is MDHEN, CDR2 SYDVKM. The V gene end was trimmed by 6 bases and the J gene end by 3 bases; junction bases not matched to a gene: 11. CDR3 residues: CASSYRSSGFYEQYF. In nucleotides, the CDR3 is TGTGCCAGCAGCTACAGGTCTAGCGGATTCTACGAGCAGTACTTC.

The V gene is TRBV13, the J gene TRBJ2-1, with 8 bases fitting TRBD2. Germline values: CDR1 PRHDT, CDR2 FYEKMQ (reference sequence). Trimming at V came to 0 bases and at J to 10 bases, leaving 2 bases not matched to a gene. The CDR3 length is 13 residues. Written as DNA, the CDR3 is TGTGCCAGCAGCTTAGGTATAGCGGGGGAGCAGTTCTTC. Translated, it gives CASSLGIAGEQFF.

This clone turned up a few times. The chain uses TRBV10-2 and TRBJ2-1, with 9 bases lining up with TRBD2. The germline V gene has CDR1 WSHSY and CDR2 SAAADI. Trimming took 6 bases from V and 6 from J; bases not matched to a gene: 15. CDR3 length: 17 residues. The CDR3 protein is CASSVLAGGPWGNEQFF. The DNA of the CDR3 is TGCGCCAGCAGCGTACTAGCGGGTGGGCCCTGGGGCAATGAGCAGTTCTTC.

This rearrangement joins TRBV29-1 to TRBJ2-5; 9 bases align to TRBD2. This CDR3 has 15 residues. With V trimmed by 7 bases and J by 1 base, 10 bases remained unmatched. In germline, CDR1 is SQVTM, CDR2 ANQGSEA. This CDR3 reads CSADGTSPSQETQYF. The CDR3 coding sequence is TGCAGCGCGGATGGGACTAGCCCCAGCCAAGAGACCCAGTACTTC.

The rearrangement links TRBV28 to TRBJ1-1; D is ambiguous. V dropped 4 bases and J dropped 0 bases, with 9 bases sitting between them. CDR3 length equals 14 residues. CDR1 and CDR2 from the germline V gene are MDHEN and SYDVKM. The CDR3, as DNA: TGTGCCAGCAGTTACGCACAGATGAACACTGAAGCTTTCTTT. It codes for CASSYAQMNTEAFF.

The chain uses TRBV28 and TRBJ2-1, with D perhaps matching TRBD1 or TRBD2 (5 bases each). The CDR3 is 15 amino acids. Trimming left V 6 bases short and J 4 bases short, with 16 bases between. Germline loops: CDR1 MDHEN, CDR2 SYDVKM. The CDR3 DNA is TGTGCCAGCAGCACCGGGACGCGGCCTTACAATGAGCAGTTCTTC. As protein: CASSTGTRPYNEQFF.

The gene calls are TRBV11-2 and TRBJ2-7, with 9 bases that match TRBD2. CDR1 is SGHAT and CDR2 is FQNNGV in the germline V gene. J was trimmed by 3 bases and V by 7 bases; bases with no gene match: 7. This CDR3 contains 14 residues. CDR3: CASTSGTSLYEQYF. The CDR3 bases are TGTGCCAGCACTTCCGGGACTAGCCTCTACGAGCAGTACTTC.

The genes are TRBV6-5 and TRBJ1-4; D is unclear. From germline, CDR1 is MNHEY and CDR2 SVGAGI. The CDR3 extends over 15 amino acids. Trimming left V 5 bases short and J 0 bases short, with 10 bases between. CDR3 DNA sequence: TGTGCCAGCAGTCCCGGCAGACCAACTAATGAAAAACTGTTTTTT. This gives the protein CASSPGRPTNEKLFF.

The chain carries TRBV7-3 and TRBJ2-3; D remains ambiguous. The V end lost 5 bases, the J end lost 2 bases, and 14 bases lay between the germline ends. This CDR3 is 15 amino acids long. CDR1 SGHTA and CDR2 FQGTGA come from the germline V gene. The CDR3 coding sequence is TGTGCCAGCAGCCAAAAGTGGGAAAACACAGATACGCAGTATTTT. The encoded protein is CASSQKWENTDTQYF.

DNA for the CDR3: TGTGCCTGGAGTGTGGCGGGCACAGATACGCAGTATTTT. Its translation is CAWSVAGTDTQYF. The chain uses TRBV30 and TRBJ2-3; D is undetermined. Germline CDR1 and CDR2: GTSNPN and SVGIG (reference sequence). CDR3 length: 13 residues. V was pared by 0 bases and J by 1 base, with 5 bases between.

CDR3 in DNA: TGTGCCTGTGGACTAGCGGGGGGGTGGGAGACCCAGTACTTC. It codes for CACGLAGGWETQYF. This sequence joins TRBV30 and TRBJ2-5; 15 nucleotides align to TRBD2. J gave up 5 bases and V 6 bases, and 4 bases lay outside the gene matches. In germline, CDR1 is GTSNPN, CDR2 SVGIG (reference sequence). The CDR3 length is 14 residues. Combining the CDR3 with reference TRBV30 and TRBJ2-5 gives the whole variable domain SQTIHQWPATLVQPVGSPLSLECTVEGTSNPNLYWYRQAAGRGLQLLFYSVGIGQISSEVPQNLSASRPQDRQFILSSKKLLLSDSGFYLCACGLAGGWETQYFGPGTRLLVL.

The chain joins TRBV15 to TRBJ2-7; no clear D gene. Germline-derived CDR1 and CDR2 are LNHNV and YYDKDF (reference sequence). The V gene lost 3 bases and the J gene lost 2 bases, with 8 bases spanning the gap. CDR3 length: 13 amino acids. CDR3 nucleotides: TGTGCCACCAGCAGCCGGGCACCCTACGAGCAGTACTTC. Translation: CATSSRAPYEQYF. Combining the CDR3 with reference TRBV15 and TRBJ2-7 gives the whole variable domain DAMVIQNPRYQVTQFGKPVTLSCSQTLNHNVMYWYQQKSSQAPKLLFHYYDKDFNNEADTPDNFQSRRPNTSFCFLDIRSPGLGDTAMYLCATSSRAPYEQYFGPGTRLTVT.